This T cell receptor beta chain was captured by sequencing in a study of T cells after posttransplantation cyclophosphamide. Only in-frame clones appear in the TCRdb table, and some are missing; sequencing was by immunoSEQ multiplex PCR. The table has 51,000 or so clones, 85% to 95% seen once. Germline CDR1 is MNHNS and CDR2 is SASEGT. V lost 5 bases to trimming and J lost 1 base, with 11 bases between them. The CDR3 sequence is 14 residues long. The TCR sequence derives from a woman in her twenties or thirties in good health and a related stem cell transplant donor. This chain uses TRBV6-1 with TRBJ1-1, with D uncertain. Sequenced: PBMCs. The CDR3 reads CASSHRGRNTEAFF. For the CDR3, the DNA is TGTGCCAGCAGTCACCGGGGAAGGAACACTGAAGCTTTCTTT.